These 23 T cell receptor beta chains originate from one sample sequenced in a study of circulating and synovial CD4+ cells in juvenile arthritis. Sequenced by immunoSEQ multiplex PCR; TCRdb stores in-frame clones only, minus some. The sample has approximately 36,000 clones; over 85% are singletons. Sequences were obtained from CD4+ T cells from blood. The receptors here all came from a human donor with juvenile idiopathic arthritis.

The genes are TRBV12-5 and TRBJ2-7, with TRBD2 identical over 11 bases. The CDR3 runs 14 residues. The V and J ends lost 7 bases and 2 bases, in that order; junction bases with no gene match: 4. Germline values: CDR1 LGHNT, CDR2 FRNRAP. The CDR3 region has the DNA TGTGCTAGTGTCCATAGCGGGGGGGCCTACGAGCAGTACTTC. As protein: CASVHSGGAYEQYF.

The CDR3 bases are TGCGCCAGCAGCTGGACAGGGGAGGGTGGCTACACCTTC. Protein product: CASSWTGEGGYTF. V and J are TRBV5-1 and TRBJ1-2, with 9 bases lining up with TRBD1. The CDR3 is 13 residues long. V shed 3 bases, J shed 7 bases, and the junction held 4 bases outside the gene matches. Germline CDR1 reads SGHRS; CDR2 reads YFSETQ.

This sequence joins TRBV6-1 and TRBJ1-5; TRBD1 matches 10 bases. V lost 8 bases to trimming and J lost 7 bases; unmatched junction nucleotides: 5. The CDR3 totals 13 residues. The germline V gene has CDR1 MNHNS and CDR2 SASEGT. The CDR3 is CASSDRGIQPQHF. CDR3 nucleotides: TGTGCCAGCTCGGACAGGGGGATACAGCCCCAGCATTTT.

The chain employs TRBV6-5 and TRBJ1-2, with TRBD1 identical over 7 bases. CDR3 length: 16 residues. Germline V gives CDR1 MNHEY, CDR2 SVGAGI. V gave up 4 bases and J gave up 8 bases; unmatched junction bases: 16. This chain's CDR3 is CASSSLIGQGVRGYTF. The CDR3 DNA is TGTGCCAGCAGTTCCCTCATAGGGCAGGGGGTTCGCGGCTACACCTTC.

The V call is TRBV7-9, the J call TRBJ1-1; the D gene is possibly TRBD1 (6 bases). This CDR3 has 14 residues. CDR1 and CDR2 (germline): SEHNR, FQNEAQ (reference sequence). Trimming took 7 bases from V and 0 from J, leaving 12 bases between them. CDR3 protein: CASNPGVMNTEAFF. DNA of the CDR3: TGTGCCAGCAACCCAGGGGTGATGAACACTGAAGCTTTCTTT.

The chain couples TRBV2 to TRBJ1-2, with D possibly TRBD1 on 6 matching bases. The V and J ends lost 6 bases and 4 bases respectively, with 9 bases between them. CDR3 length equals 12 residues. The germline gives CDR1 SNHLY, CDR2 FYNNEI. CDR3 sequence: CASRVDSYGYTF. CDR3 coding DNA: TGTGCCAGCAGGGTGGACAGCTATGGCTACACCTTC.

This clone occurred once. The genes are TRBV7-3 and TRBJ2-7, with 9 bases aligning to TRBD1. The CDR3 has 17 amino acids. The junction had 12 bases not matched to a gene; V was cut back by 4 bases and J by 2 bases. CDR1 and CDR2 from the germline V gene are SGHTA and FQGTGA. CDR3 loop: CASSSQGGQGGPYEQYF. CDR3 nucleotides: TGTGCCAGCAGCTCCCAGGGGGGACAGGGTGGGCCCTACGAGCAGTACTTC.

The chain combines TRBV5-5 with TRBJ2-1; D is perhaps TRBD2 (6 bases). The V gene's germline CDR1 is SGHKS and CDR2 YYEKEE (reference sequence). The CDR3 contains 16 residues. The germline V and J ends were trimmed by 4 bases and 5 bases, with 19 bases remaining between them. The CDR3 DNA follows: TGTGCCAGCAGCCCGGGACTCTCCAGGGTGGACAATGAGCAGTTCTTC. Amino acids: CASSPGLSRVDNEQFF.

The V and J genes are TRBV30 and TRBJ1-5; perhaps TRBD1 as D (6 bases). CDR3 length: 12 amino acids. Germline assignment: CDR1 GTSNPN and CDR2 SVGIG (reference sequence). V was clipped by 8 bases and J by 2 bases, with 10 bases between them. CDR3 sequence (DNA): TGTGCCGGAAACAGGGGCAATCAGCCCCAGCATTTT. As protein: CAGNRGNQPQHF.

In regard to this clone: Other DNA sequences of this sample code for an identical CDR3. The V gene is TRBV6-1, the J gene TRBJ2-3; D is unresolved. V lost 2 bases and J 8 bases, leaving 20 bases between the germline ends. The V gene's germline CDR1 is MNHNS and CDR2 SASEGT. The CDR3 sequence is 16 residues long. CDR3 bases: TGTGCCAGCAGTGAACCCAAAATCGCCTTAGGAGCTACGCAGTATTTT. Its translation: CASSEPKIALGATQYF.

The V call is TRBV7-9, the J call TRBJ1-4; 7 bases fit TRBD1. Trimming removed 5 bases from V and 6 bases from J; junction bases left unmatched: 6. Germline V gene sequence: CDR1 SEHNR, CDR2 FQNEAQ (reference sequence). The CDR3 runs to 14 residues. The CDR3 here is CASSPGGFDEKLFF. DNA of the CDR3: TGTGCCAGCAGCCCAGGGGGTTTCGATGAAAAACTGTTTTTT. The whole variable domain, filled in from reference TRBV7-9 and TRBJ1-4, reads DTGVSQNPRHKITKRGQNVTFRCDPISEHNRLYWYRQTLGQGPEFLTYFQNEAQLEKSRLLSDRFSAERPKGSFSTLEIQRTEQGDSAMYLCASSPGGFDEKLFFGSGTQLSVL.

The chain links TRBV25-1 to TRBJ2-7, with TRBD2 as a possible D gene (7 bases). Per the germline V gene, CDR1 is MGHDK and CDR2 is SYGVNS. Trimming took off 3 bases at V and 4 bases at J, with 16 bases between the two ends. The CDR3 extends over 15 amino acids. CDR3 DNA: TGTGCCAGCAGTGATAGGGGGACTAAATTGTACGAGCAGTACTTC. It codes for CASSDRGTKLYEQYF.

The gene calls are TRBV5-1 and TRBJ2-5, with a tentative D call TRBD1 (5 bases). Germline CDR1 is SGHRS and CDR2 is YFSETQ. CDR3 size: 14 residues. Trimming pared 0 bases from V and 2 bases from J, leaving 8 bases between. The CDR3 sequence: CASSLVQAQETQYF. The CDR3 region has the DNA TGCGCCAGCAGCTTGGTACAGGCACAAGAGACCCAGTACTTC.

CDR3 nucleotide sequence: TGTGCCAGCAGCCAACAGGCAGGAAAGGACTACGAGCAGTACTTC. It encodes CASSQQAGKDYEQYF. The chain carries TRBV7-6 and TRBJ2-7, with D maybe TRBD1 (5 bases). Germline V gives CDR1 SGHVS, CDR2 FNYEAQ. The CDR3 length is 15 residues. Trimming stripped 5 bases from V and 3 bases from J, with 17 bases between.

The chain couples TRBV18 to TRBJ2-1; maybe TRBD2 (6 bases). CDR1 and CDR2 from the germline V gene are KGHSH and LQKENI. V lost 2 bases to trimming and J lost 12 bases, with 14 bases between them. This CDR3 is built from 13 residues. DNA of the CDR3: TGTGCCAGCTCACCAGAATCGAGGGGAGGGCAGTTCTTC. Protein: CASSPESRGGQFF.

The V call is TRBV30, the J call TRBJ2-7, with unresolved D. Germline CDR1 GTSNPN, CDR2 SVGIG (reference sequence). V gave up 5 bases and J gave up 2 bases, with 7 bases separating them. The CDR3 is 11 amino acids. The CDR3, as DNA: TGTGCCTGGGCGCGTCCCTACGAGCAGTACTTC. It translates to CAWARPYEQYF.

In DNA form, the CDR3 reads TGTGCCAGCTTGCGGGTCCCCGGCTACGAGCAGTACTTC. Protein: CASLRVPGYEQYF. This chain uses TRBV27 with TRBJ2-7; possible D gene TRBD2, 5 bases. The germline gives CDR1 MNHEY, CDR2 SMNVEV (reference sequence). CDR3 length: 13 amino acids. With 8 bases removed from V and 3 bases from J, the gap between germline ends came to 14 bases.

The chain is built from TRBV6-5 and TRBJ2-2; 7 positions match TRBD2. CDR1 MNHEY and CDR2 SVGAGI come from the germline V gene. The CDR3 consists of 16 residues. Trimming at V came to 2 bases and at J to 0 bases, leaving 3 bases not matched to a gene. CDR3 protein: CASSYAGRPNTGELFF. The DNA of the CDR3 is TGTGCCAGCAGTTACGCCGGGAGGCCGAACACCGGGGAGCTGTTTTTT.

The V call is TRBV7-3, the J call TRBJ1-6; the match to TRBD1 covers 11 bases. Unmatched junction bases numbered 3, after V lost 2 bases and J lost 9 bases. Germline V gene data show CDR1 as SGHTA and CDR2 as FQGTGA. The CDR3 has 15 amino acids. CDR3 nucleotides: TGTGCCAGCAGCTTAGGGACAGGGGGTGGTTCACCCCTCCACTTT. It translates to CASSLGTGGGSPLHF.

This chain connects TRBV18 to TRBJ1-1; perhaps TRBD1 as D (5 bases). Deletions cut 1 base from V and 1 base from J, with 7 bases between. The CDR3 has 14 residues. Germline CDR1 reads KGHSH; CDR2 reads LQKENI. In DNA form, the CDR3 reads TGTGCCAGCTCACCACGAGACAGGAACACTGAAGCTTTCTTT. Translated, it gives CASSPRDRNTEAFF. Full variable domain (outside the CDR3, taken from reference TRBV18 and TRBJ1-1): NAGVMQNPRHLVRRRGQEARLRCSPMKGHSHVYWYRQLPEEGLKFMVYLQKENIIDESGMPKERFSAEFPKEGPSILRIQQVVRGDSAAYFCASSPRDRNTEAFFGQGTRLTVV.

V is TRBV7-2 and J is TRBJ2-2, with D tentatively TRBD1 (6 bases). The ends were cut back, 0 bases at V and 6 bases at J, with 8 bases in the middle. The CDR3 spans 14 residues. Germline values: CDR1 SGHTA, CDR2 FQGNSA. The CDR3 protein is CASSLAGGPGELFF. CDR3 coding DNA: TGTGCCAGCAGCTTAGCAGGGGGTCCCGGGGAGCTGTTTTTT.

The chain combines TRBV27 with TRBJ2-7, with 7 positions matching TRBD1. V lost 7 bases, J lost 2 bases, and 8 bases stayed unmatched. The CDR3 has 14 residues. Germline V gene sequence: CDR1 MNHEY, CDR2 SMNVEV (reference sequence). DNA for the CDR3: TGTGCCAGCACCTCCCCGACAGGGCCCTACGAGCAGTACTTC. Its protein product is CASTSPTGPYEQYF.

The rearrangement uses TRBV5-1 and TRBJ2-3; tentative D call: TRBD2 (7 bases). The V and J ends lost 4 bases and 0 bases respectively, with 15 bases between them. The CDR3 is made up of 16 amino acids. From germline, CDR1 is SGHRS and CDR2 YFSETQ. Here the CDR3 reads CASSKGGGPSTDTQYF. The CDR3 bases are TGCGCCAGCAGCAAAGGGGGGGGGCCGAGCACAGATACGCAGTATTTT.